These 23 T cell receptor beta chains were all obtained from the same sample, sequenced in a study of shared clonotypes between healthy human individuals. The data were produced by immunoSEQ multiplex PCR, yet TCRdb's version contains in-frame clones alone and is incomplete. The sample lists some 240,000 clones; 65% to 70% were seen once. The material sequenced was memory CD4+ T cells sorted from blood. The subset here: CD45RA-negative fraction. The receptor set was obtained from a man younger than 45 in good health.

A word on this clone: At one end the junction does not follow the germline gene, possibly because of a read error. The chain has TRBV5-1 and TRBJ2-7, with TRBD1 identical over 9 bases. Germline CDR1 and CDR2: SGHRS and YFSETQ. CDR3 length equals 15 residues. The chain's CDR3 is CASSFVGTGTYEQYF. The CDR3 bases are TGTGCCAGCAGCTTCGTGGGGACAGGGACCTACGAGCAGTACTTC.

The rearrangement links TRBV14 to TRBJ1-5; 7 nucleotides line up with TRBD1. This CDR3 contains 13 residues. Germline-derived CDR1 and CDR2 are SGHDN and FVKESK. After removal of 5 bases from V and 9 bases from J, the junction contained 7 bases not matched to a gene. The DNA of the CDR3 is TGTGCCAGCAGCAGGGGGCCCAATGGGCCCCAGCATTTT. Residues: CASSRGPNGPQHF.

This chain connects TRBV5-1 to TRBJ1-2, with TRBD1 as a possible D gene (5 bases). Trimming cost V 4 bases and J 4 bases, with 17 bases left between them. The CDR3 totals 15 residues. In germline, CDR1 is SGHRS, CDR2 YFSETQ. The DNA for the CDR3 is TGCGCCAGCAGCCAGGCGGGGCAGTCTGGCTATGGCTACACCTTC. Its protein product is CASSQAGQSGYGYTF. The whole variable domain, filled in from reference TRBV5-1 and TRBJ1-2, reads KAGVTQTPRYLIKTRGQQVTLSCSPISGHRSVSWYQQTPGQGLQFLFEYFSETQRNKGNFPGRFSGRQFSNSRSEMNVSTLELGDSALYLCASSQAGQSGYGYTFGSGTRLTVV.

The V gene is TRBV5-1, the J gene TRBJ2-7, with 10 bases fitting TRBD1. The length of the CDR3 is 15 residues. From germline, CDR1 is SGHRS and CDR2 YFSETQ. The V segment lost 4 bases and the J segment 4 bases; nucleotides outside the gene matches: 8. In DNA, the CDR3 is TGCGCCAGCAGCCCCGTAGGGGACAGGGGTTACGAGCAGTACTTC. Its protein is CASSPVGDRGYEQYF. The full variable domain, with the rest looked up from reference TRBV5-1 and TRBJ2-7, is KAGVTQTPRYLIKTRGQQVTLSCSPISGHRSVSWYQQTPGQGLQFLFEYFSETQRNKGNFPGRFSGRQFSNSRSEMNVSTLELGDSALYLCASSPVGDRGYEQYFGPGTRLTVT.

This clone was observed many times. The V gene is TRBV28, the J gene TRBJ1-3; 7 positions match TRBD1. V lost 7 bases, J lost 2 bases, and 2 bases stayed unmatched. CDR3 length: 13 residues. The germline gives CDR1 MDHEN, CDR2 SYDVKM. CDR3 loop: CASIGTAGNTIYF. The DNA for the CDR3 is TGTGCCAGCATTGGGACAGCTGGAAACACCATATATTTT.

The chain has TRBV9 and TRBJ2-3; D is possibly TRBD2 (6 bases). V gave up 0 bases and J gave up 1 base, with 9 bases separating them. In germline, CDR1 is SGDLS, CDR2 YYNGEE. This CDR3 region has 15 residues. The DNA of the CDR3 is TGTGCCAGCAGCGTAGATGGAGGGGGCACAGATACGCAGTATTTT. This gives the protein CASSVDGGGTDTQYF.

This clone was picked up a small number of times. The J gene is TRBJ2-7, the V gene TRBV19, with 13 bases that match TRBD2. The germline CDR1 and CDR2 sequences are LNHDA and SQIVND (reference sequence). The CDR3 extends over 15 amino acids. Unmatched junction bases numbered 3, after V lost 3 bases and J lost 4 bases. The CDR3 protein is CASSMGLAGLYEQYF. For the CDR3, the DNA is TGTGCCAGTAGTATGGGACTAGCGGGGCTTTACGAGCAGTACTTC.

V usage is TRBV29-1 and J usage is TRBJ1-5, with D possibly being TRBD1 (6 bases). Germline-derived CDR1 and CDR2 are SQVTM and ANQGSEA. V dropped 4 bases and J dropped 2 bases, with 9 bases sitting between them. This CDR3 is 13 amino acids long. The CDR3 DNA follows: TGCAGCGTTGCCAGGGGCGGCAATCAGCCCCAGCATTTT. Amino acids: CSVARGGNQPQHF.

The J gene is TRBJ2-3, the V gene TRBV19; D call uncertain. The germline V and J ends were trimmed by 6 bases and 10 bases, with 11 bases remaining between them. The CDR3 is made up of 11 amino acids. Germline values: CDR1 LNHDA, CDR2 SQIVND (reference sequence). CDR3 residues: CASSLFGPQYF. As DNA, the CDR3 is TGTGCCAGTAGCCTCTTCGGGCCGCAGTATTTT.

The V call is TRBV7-9, the J call TRBJ2-1, with D perhaps matching TRBD1 or TRBD2 (5 bases each). V shed 5 bases and J shed 4 bases, with 21 bases lying between them. The CDR3 loop spans 17 amino acids. Germline CDR1 reads SEHNR; CDR2 reads FQNEAQ (reference sequence). The CDR3 DNA reads TGTGCCAGCAGCCCCCGTTTGGGGGAAACCATATACAATGAGCAGTTCTTC. It is translated as CASSPRLGETIYNEQFF. Based on the CDR3 plus reference TRBV7-9 and TRBJ2-1, the full variable domain is DTGVSQNPRHKITKRGQNVTFRCDPISEHNRLYWYRQTLGQGPEFLTYFQNEAQLEKSRLLSDRFSAERPKGSFSTLEIQRTEQGDSAMYLCASSPRLGETIYNEQFFGPGTRLTVL.

The chain links TRBV6-5 to TRBJ1-1; D remains unclear. The CDR3 contains 13 residues. The germline V gene encodes CDR1 MNHEY and CDR2 SVGAGI. The V and J ends lost 2 bases and 4 bases respectively, with 8 bases between them. Written as DNA, the CDR3 is TGTGCCAGCAGTTACCAGGAGGGCACTGAAGCTTTCTTT. It encodes CASSYQEGTEAFF.

The rearrangement uses TRBV7-9 and TRBJ2-5; 10 nucleotides align to TRBD1. This CDR3 has 18 residues. Looked up from germline, CDR1 is SEHNR and CDR2 is FQNEAQ (reference sequence). The J segment lost 9 bases and the V segment lost 5 bases, leaving 21 bases of the junction unmatched. The CDR3 loop is CASSARDRGRGATGSQYF. The CDR3 nucleotides are TGTGCCAGCAGCGCCCGGGACAGGGGACGGGGTGCAACTGGCTCCCAGTACTTC.

This chain links TRBV27 with TRBJ2-2, with unresolved D. The CDR3 contains 12 residues. Per germline, CDR1 MNHEY and CDR2 SMNVEV (reference sequence). V was shortened by 9 bases and J by 6 bases, with 11 bases between the two germline ends. The CDR3 nucleotides read TGTGCCAGTGGAAAGGTTGCCGGGGAGCTGTTTTTT. Translating gives CASGKVAGELFF.

CDR3 DNA: TGTGCCAGCAGTTCTGGGGTTCTCCCCTACGAGCAGTACTTC. Amino acid sequence: CASSSGVLPYEQYF. The chain recombines TRBV28 with TRBJ2-7; D gene unclear. V gave up 4 bases and J gave up 2 bases, with 12 bases separating them. The CDR3 extends over 14 amino acids. The germline V gene has CDR1 MDHEN and CDR2 SYDVKM.

This clone was counted a single time. The chain links TRBV7-3 to TRBJ1-1; 7 nucleotides align to TRBD1. This CDR3 is 13 amino acids long. Germline trimming cut 3 bases from V and 7 bases from J; bases unmatched to any gene: 5. Germline V gene data show CDR1 as SGHTA and CDR2 as FQGTGA. The CDR3 DNA follows: TGTGCCAGCAGCTTCGTCCGGGACAGTGAAGCTTTCTTT. It codes for CASSFVRDSEAFF.

The CDR3 reads CASSLGGRAYTGELFF. The CDR3 DNA sequence: TGTGCCAGCAGCTTAGGAGGGAGGGCATACACCGGGGAGCTGTTTTTT. The chain combines TRBV7-2 with TRBJ2-2; TRBD2 matches 7 bases. CDR1 and CDR2 from the germline V gene are SGHTA and FQGNSA. The CDR3 is made up of 16 amino acids. Germline trimming cut 1 base from V and 3 bases from J; bases unmatched to any gene: 5.

This clone appeared a single time. The V call is TRBV5-1, the J call TRBJ2-1; D is uncertain. V lost 5 bases, J lost 7 bases, and 13 bases lay in between. The CDR3 sequence is 13 residues long. The germline CDR1 and CDR2 sequences are SGHRS and YFSETQ. CDR3 sequence (DNA): TGCGCCAGCAGGCCAGAAGGGCCGAATGAGCAGTTCTTC. Translated: CASRPEGPNEQFF.

This clone was detected only once. V is TRBV11-3 and J is TRBJ2-1; TRBD1 matches at 8 bases. Trimming at V came to 5 bases and at J to 7 bases, leaving 10 bases not matched to a gene. This CDR3 has 15 amino acids. Germline V gene data show CDR1 as SGHNT and CDR2 as YENEEA. CDR3 bases: TGTGCCAGCAGCGTTATATGGACAGGGATAAATGAGCAGTTCTTC. Its protein is CASSVIWTGINEQFF.

In this sample, this clone turned up many times. The chain uses TRBV29-1 and TRBJ1-5, with 7 positions matching TRBD1. The ends lost 7 bases at V and 8 bases at J; junction bases unmatched: 14. There are 14 residues in the CDR3. Germline V lookup: CDR1 SQVTM, CDR2 ANQGSEA. CDR3 region: CSAQVNRGSEPQHF. In nucleotides, the CDR3 is TGCAGCGCCCAGGTTAACAGGGGATCGGAGCCCCAGCATTTT. The full variable domain, in which reference TRBV29-1 and TRBJ1-5 provide the parts outside the CDR3, is SAVISQKPSRDICQRGTSLTIQCQVDSQVTMMFWYRQQPGQSLTLIATANQGSEATYESGFVIDKFPISRPNLTFSTLTVSNMSPEDSSIYLCSAQVNRGSEPQHFGDGTRLSIL.

This clone was counted only a few times. The CDR3 DNA reads as TGTGCCAGCAGCTTGCCGGGCAATTGGAACACCGGGGAGCTGTTTTTT. Translation: CASSLPGNWNTGELFF. The V and J genes are TRBV5-8 and TRBJ2-2; no clear D. The CDR3 length is 16 residues. From germline, CDR1 is SGHTS and CDR2 YDEGEE. Trimming cost V 1 base and J 1 base, with 11 bases left between them.

This rearrangement joins TRBV5-1 to TRBJ2-2; TRBD2 matches 7 bases. The CDR3 runs to 16 residues. With 0 bases clipped from V and 4 bases from J, the junction kept 6 bases outside the gene matches. Germline V gene lookup returns CDR1 SGHRS and CDR2 YFSETQ. CDR3 sequence reads: CASSLVSSGTTGELFF. CDR3 sequence (DNA): TGCGCCAGCAGCTTGGTGTCTAGCGGAACCACCGGGGAGCTGTTTTTT. Complete variable domain (other parts from reference TRBV5-1 and TRBJ2-2): KAGVTQTPRYLIKTRGQQVTLSCSPISGHRSVSWYQQTPGQGLQFLFEYFSETQRNKGNFPGRFSGRQFSNSRSEMNVSTLELGDSALYLCASSLVSSGTTGELFFGEGSRLTVL.

This clone was counted only a few times. The chain employs TRBV6-5 and TRBJ1-2; 8 nucleotides match TRBD1. Germline V CDR1 and CDR2: MNHEY, SVGAGI. The CDR3 is 14 amino acids. With V trimmed by 5 bases and J by 8 bases, 10 bases remained unmatched. The CDR3 DNA sequence: TGTGCCAGCAGTCCACAGGGGGGCCGAGAAGGCTACACCTTC. It is translated as CASSPQGGREGYTF.

The chain links TRBV6-5 to TRBJ2-7, with a weak D call TRBD2 (6 bases). The CDR3 has 13 amino acids. CDR1 MNHEY and CDR2 SVGAGI come from the germline V gene. The ends were cut back, 8 bases at V and 4 bases at J, with 15 bases in the middle. DNA for the CDR3: TGTGCCAGCGCCAAACGAAGCGGGTACGAGCAGTACTTC. This encodes CASAKRSGYEQYF.